Listed below are T cell receptor beta chains from one sample, sequenced in a study of read filtering for tumor transcriptome and immune sequencing. In TCRdb, the reads were re-called with MiXCR into one record per CDR3 protein. The table lists roughly 82,000 distinct CDR3 sequences, more than 9% of them singletons. Sequenced input: a population of CD138-negative cells sorted from bone marrow. All receptors come from a donor at least 40 years old with multiple myeloma. The CDR3 runs from the conserved cysteine through the conserved F or W. The order of the fields is J gene, clone size, V gene, D gene, CDR3 protein, CDR3 DNA. A D gene is named only where the DNA matches it firmly. Clone size is stated in some rows and not others, as once, few, many or a class when expanded.

J: TRBJ2-6
size: many
V: TRBV7-6
D: -
CDR3: CASSLGTGTEGANVLTF
DNA: TGTGCCAGCAGCTTAGGGACGGGGACGGAAGGGGCCAACGTCCTGACTTTC

J: TRBJ1-2
size: many
V: TRBV10-3
D: TRBD1
CDR3: CAISESVARGVANYGYTF
DNA: TGTGCCATCAGTGAGTCGGTTGCCAGGGGGGTAGCTAACTATGGCTACACCTTC

J: TRBJ1-6
size: many
V: TRBV7-2
D: -
CDR3: CASSSAGGWGSPLHF
DNA: TGTGCCAGCAGCTCAGCTGGGGGGTGGGGTTCACCCCTCCACTTT

J: TRBJ1-1
size: many
V: TRBV5-1
D: -
CDR3: CASSPDRMNTEAFF
DNA: TGCGCCAGCAGCCCCGACAGGATGAACACTGAAGCTTTCTTT

J: TRBJ2-1
size: once
V: TRBV7-3
D: -
CDR3: CASSKTPDSCNEQFF
DNA: TGTGCCAGCAGCAAAACACCGGACAGTTGCAATGAGCAGTTCTTC

J: TRBJ2-2
size: many
V: TRBV12-3/TRBV12-4
D: -
CDR3: CASSLIQGVATGELFF
DNA: TGTGCCAGCAGTCTAATACAGGGAGTGGCCACCGGGGAGCTGTTTTTT

J: TRBJ2-5
size: -
V: TRBV20-1
D: TRBD2
CDR3: CSAPLAGPQETQYF
DNA: TGCAGTGCCCCGTTAGCGGGGCCCCAAGAGACCCAGTACTTC

J: TRBJ2-1
size: many
V: TRBV18
D: TRBD2
CDR3: CASSPRLAGGSSYNEQFF
DNA: TGTGCCAGCTCACCAAGGCTAGCGGGAGGGAGCTCCTACAATGAGCAGTTCTTC

J: TRBJ2-3
size: once
V: TRBV28
D: TRBD2
CDR3: CASMGRENTQYF
DNA: TGTGCCAGCATGGGGCGGGAGAATACGCAGTATTTT

J: TRBJ1-2
size: -
V: TRBV3-1
D: -
CDR3: CASSPRVGGRSYGYTF
DNA: TGTGCCAGCAGCCCGAGGGTTGGGGGACGCTCTTATGGCTACACCTTC

J: TRBJ2-5
size: once
V: TRBV7-8
D: -
CDR3: CASSFPDGQETQHF
DNA: TGTGCCAGCAGCTTCCCCGACGGGCAAGAGACCCAGCACTTC

J: TRBJ1-1
size: -
V: TRBV20-1
D: TRBD1
CDR3: CSARTGALNTEAFF
DNA: TGCAGTGCTCGGACAGGGGCCCTGAACACTGAAGCTTTCTTT

J: TRBJ2-1
size: many
V: TRBV2
D: -
CDR3: CASSPRADSYNEQFF
DNA: TGTGCCAGCAGCCCCCGAGCGGACTCCTACAATGAGCAGTTCTTC

J: TRBJ2-5
size: many
V: TRBV24-1
D: TRBD2
CDR3: CATSDSSSGGTQETQYF
DNA: TGTGCCACCAGTGACAGTTCTAGCGGGGGGACGCAAGAGACCCAGTACTTC

J: TRBJ2-7
size: many
V: TRBV12-3/TRBV12-4
D: TRBD1
CDR3: CASSSPPRTGSYEQYF
DNA: TGTGCCAGCAGCTCCCCACCTCGGACAGGGTCCTACGAGCAGTACTTC

J: TRBJ2-3
size: -
V: TRBV5-1
D: -
CDR3: CASSLAASSTDTQYF
DNA: TGCGCCAGCAGCTTGGCGGCAAGCTCCACAGATACGCAGTATTTT

J: TRBJ2-1
size: many
V: TRBV19
D: -
CDR3: CASSIRLDMDNEQFF
DNA: TGTGCCAGTAGTATCCGGCTGGACATGGACAATGAGCAGTTCTTC

J: TRBJ1-1
size: -
V: TRBV7-9
D: -
CDR3: CASSLDLGETEAFF
DNA: TGTGCCAGCAGCTTAGACCTGGGGGAGACTGAAGCTTTCTTT

J: TRBJ2-1
size: few
V: TRBV7-2
D: TRBD1
CDR3: CASSLDGTGYDEQFF
DNA: TGTGCCAGCAGCTTAGACGGGACAGGTTACGATGAGCAGTTCTTC

J: TRBJ2-1
size: few
V: TRBV20-1
D: -
CDR3: CSARSGRDTNEQFF
DNA: TGCAGTGCTAGAAGTGGGCGGGACACCAATGAGCAGTTCTTC

J: TRBJ1-5
size: -
V: TRBV20-1
D: -
CDR3: CSARLPEQPQHF
DNA: TGCAGTGCCCGCCTTCCTGAACAGCCCCAGCATTTT

J: TRBJ2-3
size: many
V: TRBV5-1
D: -
CDR3: CASSFPGTDTQYF
DNA: TGCGCCAGCAGCTTCCCGGGTACAGATACGCAGTATTTT

J: TRBJ2-1
size: many
V: TRBV5-1
D: -
CDR3: CASSQNFPQPQRFF
DNA: TGCGCCAGCAGCCAGAACTTCCCCCAGCCCCAGCGGTTCTTC

J: TRBJ2-2
size: many
V: TRBV5-1
D: -
CDR3: CASSLVGETGELFF
DNA: TGCGCCAGCAGCTTGGTTGGGGAGACCGGGGAGCTGTTTTTT

J: TRBJ1-2
size: many
V: TRBV20-1
D: -
CDR3: CSARGQGVNYGYTF
DNA: TGCAGTGCTAGAGGCCAGGGAGTAAACTATGGCTACACCTTC

J: TRBJ2-7
size: many
V: TRBV11-2
D: -
CDR3: CASSFSRGTYEQYF
DNA: TGTGCCAGCAGCTTTTCCCGGGGGACCTACGAGCAGTACTTC

J: TRBJ1-1
size: few
V: TRBV7-9
D: -
CDR3: CASSLVWGSTEAFF
DNA: TGTGCCAGCAGCTTGGTATGGGGGAGCACTGAAGCTTTCTTT

J: TRBJ2-7
size: many
V: TRBV3-1
D: TRBD1
CDR3: CASSPAEGARREQYF
DNA: TGTGCCAGCAGCCCAGCTGAGGGGGCGCGGCGAGAGCAGTACTTC

J: TRBJ2-4
size: many
V: TRBV2
D: -
CDR3: CASTGVDIQYF
DNA: TGTGCCAGCACAGGGGTCGACATTCAGTACTTC

J: TRBJ2-1
size: many
V: TRBV7-3
D: TRBD1
CDR3: CASSLNRQGRGKFF
DNA: TGTGCCAGCAGCTTAAACAGACAGGGAAGGGGGAAGTTCTTC

J: TRBJ2-2
size: many
V: TRBV6-2/TRBV6-3
D: -
CDR3: CASSYGRELFF
DNA: TGTGCCAGCAGTTATGGGAGGGAGCTGTTTTTT

J: TRBJ2-1
size: -
V: TRBV10-2
D: -
CDR3: CASCASTAYNEQLF
DNA: TGCGCCAGCTGTGCATCGACAGCCTACAATGAGCAGCTCTTC